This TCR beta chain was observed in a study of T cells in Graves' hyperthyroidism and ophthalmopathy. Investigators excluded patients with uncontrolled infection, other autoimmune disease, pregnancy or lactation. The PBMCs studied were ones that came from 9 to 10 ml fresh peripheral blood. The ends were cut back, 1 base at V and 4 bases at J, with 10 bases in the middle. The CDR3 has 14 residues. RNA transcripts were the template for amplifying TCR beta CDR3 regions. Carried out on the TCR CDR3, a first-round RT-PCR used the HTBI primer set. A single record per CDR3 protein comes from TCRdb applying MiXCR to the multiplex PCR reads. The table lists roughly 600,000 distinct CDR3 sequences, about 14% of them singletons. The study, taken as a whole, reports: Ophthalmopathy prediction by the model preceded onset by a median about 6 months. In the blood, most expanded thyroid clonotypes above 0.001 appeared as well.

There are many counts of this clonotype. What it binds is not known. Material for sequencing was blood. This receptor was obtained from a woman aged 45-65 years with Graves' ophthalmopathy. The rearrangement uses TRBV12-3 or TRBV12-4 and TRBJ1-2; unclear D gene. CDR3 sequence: CASSLESRIYGYTF. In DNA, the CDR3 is TGTGCCAGCAGTTTAGAGTCACGCATCTATGGCTACACCTTC.